This TCR beta chain came from a study of patients and donors after allogeneic stem cell transplantation (TCRdb year 2020). The method behind the library was RT-PCR. The sequencer listed for this sample is NextSeq 550. Using fastp trimming at Q25 and MiXCR clonotype assembly, TCRdb reanalyzed the public sequencing data and kept in-frame beta chains. Every entry covers one CDR3 protein and lists the most common genes and DNA from its rows. This sample holds more than 150,000 distinct CDR3 sequences; roughly two fifths were observed only once. The ten most abundant clones make up 33% of the sample. Sequences SGHVS (CDR1) and FNYEAQ (CDR2) are obtained from the germline V gene. From its cysteine to its phenylalanine, the CDR3 spans 13 amino acids. The only DNA kept is the CDR3, 39 bases in frame from the first base. V is pared back by 2 bases and J by 2 bases, with 6 bases lying between the germline termini.

This clonotype came up a few times. Its antigen is not yet known. Base quality data are lacking; no much larger clone is found one base away. The chain is assembled from TRBV7-6 and TRBJ1-1, with no reliable assignment of the D segment. Sequencing was done on a sample of blood, either unsorted or a sorted T cell fraction (not recorded which). The receptor was isolated from a human donor who was either an allogeneic HSCT recipient or a stem cell or donor lymphocyte infusion donor (not recorded which). It is not recorded whose cells these are; they may come from a transplant donor. The CDR3 loop reads CASSLSKNTEAFF. The DNA is as follows: TGTGCCAGCAGCTTATCGAAAAACACTGAAGCTTTCTTT.